These 5 T cell receptor beta chains were sequenced from one sample in a study of blood T cell repertoires in COVID-19. The repertoire was sequenced with immunoSEQ multiplex PCR; TCRdb's copy has only in-frame clones and lacks some. The sample holds 180,000 or so clones, over 70% seen once. Sequencing input: peripheral blood. The receptors here all came from a woman between 40 and 50 years old with COVID-19, enrolled during active disease.

This clone was counted between two and nine times. The V call is TRBV5-1, the J call TRBJ2-1; tentative D call: TRBD2 (6 bases). The V end was cut by 4 bases, the J end by 2 bases, with 19 bases between. Germline V gene sequence: CDR1 SGHRS, CDR2 YFSETQ. This CDR3 has 17 amino acids. CDR3 region: CASSDPFSGRPYNEQFF. The CDR3, as DNA: TGCGCCAGCAGCGATCCTTTCAGTGGGAGGCCCTACAATGAGCAGTTCTTC.

V usage is TRBV10-1 and J usage is TRBJ1-5, with D maybe TRBD1 (5 bases). The CDR3 length is 13 residues. The ends were cut back, 4 bases at V and 4 bases at J, with 8 bases in the middle. Germline CDR1 and CDR2: WNHNN and SYGVQD (reference sequence). This CDR3 is CASSVGPNQPQHF. CDR3 sequence (DNA): TGCGCCAGCAGTGTGGGGCCGAATCAGCCCCAGCATTTT.

For the CDR3, the DNA is TGTGCTAGTGAGGACAGTCATAATGAAAAACTGTTTTTT. This encodes CASEDSHNEKLFF. The J gene is TRBJ1-4, the V gene TRBV12-5; D perhaps matches TRBD1 (6 bases). The CDR3 has 13 amino acids. CDR1 and CDR2 from the germline V gene are LGHNT and FRNRAP. V lost 7 bases to trimming and J lost 4 bases, with 10 bases between them.

The rearrangement uses TRBV10-2 and TRBJ1-1, with TRBD1 matching over 7 bases. The V gene's germline CDR1 is WSHSY and CDR2 SAAADI. The V gene end was trimmed by 3 bases and the J gene end by 4 bases; junction bases not matched to a gene: 5. CDR3 length: 14 amino acids. Here the CDR3 DNA reads TGCGCCAGCAGTGAAGGGGGACAGTTCACTGAAGCTTTCTTT. Protein: CASSEGGQFTEAFF.

The chain carries TRBV11-1 and TRBJ2-1; D may be TRBD1 (6 bases). The germline V and J ends were trimmed by 5 bases and 5 bases, with 10 bases remaining between them. There are 13 residues in the CDR3. Looked up from germline, CDR1 is SGHAT and CDR2 is FQDESV (reference sequence). The CDR3: CASSPTGNNEQFF. The CDR3 DNA reads TGTGCCAGCAGCCCCACAGGGAACAATGAGCAGTTCTTC.